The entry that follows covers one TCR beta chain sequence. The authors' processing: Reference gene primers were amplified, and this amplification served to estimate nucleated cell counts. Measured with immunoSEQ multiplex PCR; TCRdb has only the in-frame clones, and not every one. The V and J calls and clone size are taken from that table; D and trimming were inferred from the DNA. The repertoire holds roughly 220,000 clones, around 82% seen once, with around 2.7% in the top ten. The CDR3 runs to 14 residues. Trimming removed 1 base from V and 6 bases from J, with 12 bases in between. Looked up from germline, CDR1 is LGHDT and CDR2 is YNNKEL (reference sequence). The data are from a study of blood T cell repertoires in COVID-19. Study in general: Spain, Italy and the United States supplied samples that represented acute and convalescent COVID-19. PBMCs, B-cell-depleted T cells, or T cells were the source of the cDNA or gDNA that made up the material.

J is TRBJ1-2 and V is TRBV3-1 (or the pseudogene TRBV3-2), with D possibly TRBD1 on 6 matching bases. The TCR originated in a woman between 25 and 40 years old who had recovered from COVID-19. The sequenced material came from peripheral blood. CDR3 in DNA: TGTGCCAGCAGCCAAGCCTACAGGGTACATGGCTACACCTTC. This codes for CASSQAYRVHGYTF.